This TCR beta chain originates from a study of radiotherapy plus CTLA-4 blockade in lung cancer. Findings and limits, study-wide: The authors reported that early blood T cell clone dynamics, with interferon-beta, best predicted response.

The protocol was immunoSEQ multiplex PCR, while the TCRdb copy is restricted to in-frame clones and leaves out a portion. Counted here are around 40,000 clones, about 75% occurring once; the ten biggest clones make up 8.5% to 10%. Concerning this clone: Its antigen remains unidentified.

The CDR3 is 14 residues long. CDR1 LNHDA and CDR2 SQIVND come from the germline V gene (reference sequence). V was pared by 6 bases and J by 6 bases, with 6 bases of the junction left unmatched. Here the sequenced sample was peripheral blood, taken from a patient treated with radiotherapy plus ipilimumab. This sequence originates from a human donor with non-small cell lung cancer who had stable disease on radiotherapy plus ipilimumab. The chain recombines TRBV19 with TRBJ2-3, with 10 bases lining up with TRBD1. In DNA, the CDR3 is TGTGCCAGTAGACCGGGACAGGGGATGGATACGCAGTATTTT. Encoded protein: CASRPGQGMDTQYF.